Shown below are 27 T cell receptor beta chains from a single sample sequenced in a study of regulatory and conventional T cells in RAG deficiency (dated by TCRdb to between 2016 and 2019). Libraries were prepared through the immunoSEQ multiplex PCR assay. The table was pulled from immuneACCESS by TCRdb, which kept in-frame rearrangements only. Such tables lose some clones; where checked, under half of the loss comes from unresolved V genes, and the rest has no known cause. The sample contains under 15,000 clones, less than 95% of them found a single time. The top ten clones comprise approximately 1.5% of the sample. Before genomic DNA extraction, regulatory T cells were isolated from blood as CD4+CD25-high CD127-low cells. These same records also appear under a second study, on regulatory T cells. As noted in the second study: For the multiplex PCR, 52 forward TRBV primers and 13 reverse TRBJ primers were used, and amplification bias was corrected with both assay-based and computational methods.

Material for sequencing was CD127- CD25+ CD4+ Tregs sorted from blood. These receptors originate from a human donor in good health.

This chain uses TRBV6-1 with TRBJ1-2; D is perhaps TRBD1 (6 bases). The CDR3 is 14 amino acids. Trimming took 5 bases from V and 0 from J, leaving 10 bases between them. The germline V gene has CDR1 MNHNS and CDR2 SASEGT. CDR3 residues: CASSKQGTNYGYTF. The CDR3 bases are TGTGCCAGCAGTAAACAGGGAACTAACTATGGCTACACCTTC.

The gene calls are TRBV10-2 and TRBJ1-1; TRBD1 agrees at 7 bases. The CDR3 has 14 residues. V dropped 7 bases and J dropped 4; count of bases not matched to a gene: 9. The germline CDR1 and CDR2 sequences are WSHSY and SAAADI. The CDR3 sequence is CASITGGGGTEAFF. The DNA for the CDR3 is TGCGCCAGCATCACAGGAGGGGGCGGCACTGAAGCTTTCTTT.

The chain recombines TRBV2 with TRBJ1-6; D is perhaps TRBD1 (5 bases). Trimming took 5 bases from V and 7 from J, leaving 12 bases between them. This CDR3 has 14 residues. Germline V gives CDR1 SNHLY, CDR2 FYNNEI. As DNA, the CDR3 is TGTGCCAGCAGTAAAGGGGCGGGAAATTCACCCCTCCACTTT. It is translated as CASSKGAGNSPLHF.

The CDR3 DNA sequence: TGTGCCAGCAAGGAGACAGAACTAAATCAGGGGGGGGAGCTGTTTTTT. Protein sequence: CASKETELNQGGELFF. The chain carries TRBV2 and TRBJ2-2; tentatively, D is TRBD1 (6 bases). V was trimmed by 7 bases and J by 8 bases, leaving 23 bases between them. CDR1 SNHLY and CDR2 FYNNEI come from the germline V gene. This CDR3 has 16 amino acids.

The chain recombines TRBV11-2 with TRBJ2-1; D not certain. This CDR3 comprises 15 residues. Germline V gene lookup returns CDR1 SGHAT and CDR2 FQNNGV. The V and J ends lost 2 bases and 0 bases respectively, with 8 bases between them. As DNA, the CDR3 is TGTGCCAGCAGCTTAATGGCAGACTCCTACAATGAGCAGTTCTTC. Protein product: CASSLMADSYNEQFF.

The chain has TRBV27 and TRBJ1-2; 8 bases are a match to TRBD1. The CDR3 extends over 15 amino acids. The V and J ends lost 4 bases and 8 bases, in that order; junction bases with no gene match: 12. Germline CDR1 is MNHEY and CDR2 is SMNVEV (reference sequence). As DNA, the CDR3 is TGTGCCAGCAGTTCCTCCCCGGACAGGGTGAGCGGCTACACCTTC. This gives the protein CASSSSPDRVSGYTF.

The CDR3, as DNA: TGCGCCAGCAGTGAGGGCAACGATAGCGGGCGATACAATGAGCAGTTCTTC. Its translation is CASSEGNDSGRYNEQFF. This chain joins TRBV10-1 and TRBJ2-1; 7 nucleotides agree with TRBD2. The ends lost 2 bases at V and 4 bases at J; junction bases unmatched: 11. In germline, CDR1 is WNHNN, CDR2 SYGVQD (reference sequence). The CDR3 runs to 17 residues.

The chain employs TRBV5-4 and TRBJ2-1; the match to TRBD1 covers 10 bases. CDR1 is SGHNT, CDR2 YYREEE, per germline (reference sequence). The CDR3 has 16 residues. J was trimmed by 8 bases and V by 2 bases; bases with no gene match: 10. CDR3 protein: CASSFRTGGGMDEQFF. The CDR3 nucleotides read TGTGCCAGCAGCTTTCGGACAGGGGGGGGGATGGATGAGCAGTTCTTC. Drawing the rest from reference TRBV5-4 and TRBJ2-1, the complete variable domain is ETGVTQSPTHLIKTRGQQVTLRCSSQSGHNTVSWYQQALGQGPQFIFQYYREEENGRGNFPPRFSGLQFPNYSSELNVNALELDDSALYLCASSFRTGGGMDEQFFGPGTRLTVL.

The J gene is TRBJ2-3, the V gene TRBV25-1; 10 nucleotides agree with TRBD2. Losses at the gene ends were 2 bases for V and 4 bases for J; bases not matched to a gene: 6. The CDR3 sequence is 16 residues long. In germline, CDR1 is MGHDK, CDR2 SYGVNS. The CDR3: CASSEPSGGVSDTQYF. CDR3 DNA sequence: TGTGCCAGCAGTGAACCTAGCGGGGGAGTATCAGATACGCAGTATTTT.

Here the CDR3 reads CASSLPYRGSQGSYEQYF. The DNA for the CDR3 is TGCGCCAGCAGCCTCCCCTATCGAGGCAGCCAAGGATCCTACGAGCAGTACTTC. V usage is TRBV5-1 and J usage is TRBJ2-7; no reliable D call. Looked up from germline, CDR1 is SGHRS and CDR2 is YFSETQ. The CDR3 covers 18 residues. Trimming cost V 4 bases and J 1 base, with 24 bases left between them. Full variable domain (outside the CDR3, taken from reference TRBV5-1 and TRBJ2-7): KAGVTQTPRYLIKTRGQQVTLSCSPISGHRSVSWYQQTPGQGLQFLFEYFSETQRNKGNFPGRFSGRQFSNSRSEMNVSTLELGDSALYLCASSLPYRGSQGSYEQYFGPGTRLTVT.

Only one count was recorded for this clone. The genes are TRBV6-5 and TRBJ1-2, with no clear D. The CDR3 contains 13 residues. Trimming removed 0 bases at V and 5 bases at J, with 7 bases between. In germline, CDR1 is MNHEY, CDR2 SVGAGI. The CDR3 nucleotides are TGTGCCAGCAGTTACTCCCTCTCTTATGGCTACACCTTC. It is translated as CASSYSLSYGYTF.

This clone appeared once. This chain joins TRBV11-3 and TRBJ2-7; 10 bases agree with TRBD2. The CDR3 is 15 residues long. Germline values: CDR1 SGHNT, CDR2 YENEEA. The V segment lost 1 base and the J segment 3 bases; nucleotides outside the gene matches: 3. The CDR3 bases are TGTGCCAGCAGCTTAGGGCTAGCGGGGGTCTACGAGCAGTACTTC. Residues: CASSLGLAGVYEQYF.

V and J are TRBV7-3 and TRBJ2-1; 9 nucleotides line up with TRBD2. This CDR3 region has 18 residues. CDR1 is SGHTA, CDR2 FQGTGA, per germline. Trimming at V came to 0 bases and at J to 9 bases, leaving 15 bases not matched to a gene. The DNA for the CDR3 is TGTGCCAGCAGCTTAACCCCCGTTAGGCGGGGGGGCGTCGGTGAGCAGTTCTTC. This gives the protein CASSLTPVRRGGVGEQFF.

V and J are TRBV9 and TRBJ2-7, with D perhaps TRBD1 (6 bases). Germline CDR1 reads SGDLS; CDR2 reads YYNGEE. The V gene lost 2 bases and the J gene lost 3 bases, with 15 bases spanning the gap. The CDR3 is 15 amino acids. The CDR3 loop is CASSVGTGSYYEQYF. CDR3 nucleotide sequence: TGTGCCAGCAGCGTTGGTACAGGGAGTTACTACGAGCAGTACTTC. Looking up the rest from reference TRBV9 and TRBJ2-7 gives the full variable domain: DSGVTQTPKHLITATGQRVTLRCSPRSGDLSVYWYQQSLDQGLQFLIQYYNGEERAKGNILERFSAQQFPDLHSELNLSSLELGDSALYFCASSVGTGSYYEQYFGPGTRLTVT.

This chain joins TRBV21-1 and TRBJ2-1; the listed D gene, TRBD1, was not tested against the DNA. TRBV21-1 is deemed a pseudogene. This CDR3 comprises 14 residues. The CDR3 region is CASSKESAQGGQFF. The CDR3 coding sequence is TGTGCCAGCAGCAAGGAATCCGCCCAAGGGGGGCAGTTCTTC.

This chain joins TRBV11-1 and TRBJ1-6; possibly TRBD1 for D (6 bases). From germline, CDR1 is SGHAT and CDR2 FQDESV (reference sequence). V dropped 5 bases and J dropped 9 bases, with 14 bases sitting between them. This CDR3 contains 14 residues. The CDR3 protein is CASSARGWRSPLHF. The CDR3 region has the DNA TGTGCCAGCAGCGCCAGGGGTTGGCGTTCACCCCTCCACTTT. Full variable domain (remainder filled in from reference TRBV11-1 and TRBJ1-6): EAEVAQSPRYKITEKSQAVAFWCDPISGHATLYWYRQILGQGPELLVQFQDESVVDDSQLPKDRFSAERLKGVDSTLKIQPAELGDSAMYLCASSARGWRSPLHFGNGTRLTVT.

The chain carries TRBV5-1 and TRBJ2-3; TRBD1 agrees at 7 bases. Germline-derived CDR1 and CDR2 are SGHRS and YFSETQ. The CDR3 has 16 amino acids. V lost 0 bases and J lost 1; bases outside the gene matches: 5. The CDR3 sequence is CASSLAYRGGTDTQYF. The CDR3 DNA reads TGCGCCAGCAGCTTGGCCTACAGGGGCGGCACAGATACGCAGTATTTT. Full variable domain (rest looked up from reference TRBV5-1 and TRBJ2-3): KAGVTQTPRYLIKTRGQQVTLSCSPISGHRSVSWYQQTPGQGLQFLFEYFSETQRNKGNFPGRFSGRQFSNSRSEMNVSTLELGDSALYLCASSLAYRGGTDTQYFGPGTRLTVL.

This clone was seen just once. The chain has TRBV29-1 and TRBJ2-7; 7 nucleotides line up with TRBD1. The CDR3 covers 13 residues. With 4 bases clipped from V and 1 base from J, the junction kept 4 bases outside the gene matches. Per germline, CDR1 SQVTM and CDR2 ANQGSEA. The CDR3 loop is CSVVRQGSYEQYF. As DNA, the CDR3 is TGCAGCGTTGTACGACAGGGTTCCTACGAGCAGTACTTC.

The chain uses TRBV16 and TRBJ1-4, with TRBD1 as a possible D gene (5 bases). The V gene's germline CDR1 is KGHSY and CDR2 FQNENV. Trimming took off 3 bases at V and 4 bases at J, with 12 bases between the two ends. The length of the CDR3 is 15 residues. CDR3 coding DNA: TGTGCCAGCAGCCACCGGTTGACAGTTAATGAAAAACTGTTTTTT. This gives the protein CASSHRLTVNEKLFF.

The chain uses TRBV9 and TRBJ1-2; D ambiguous. The CDR3 length is 14 residues. V lost 0 bases, J lost 5 bases, and 11 bases lay in between. Germline V lookup: CDR1 SGDLS, CDR2 YYNGEE. The CDR3 loop reads CASSVGTEWYGYTF. CDR3 in DNA: TGTGCCAGCAGCGTAGGAACAGAGTGGTATGGCTACACCTTC.

The rearrangement joins TRBV14 to TRBJ1-6, with D tentatively TRBD1 (6 bases). CDR1 SGHDN and CDR2 FVKESK come from the germline V gene. Trimming pared 3 bases from V and 2 bases from J, leaving 14 bases between. The CDR3 extends over 17 amino acids. The CDR3 is CASSQLDRRTYNSPLHF. The CDR3 DNA is TGTGCCAGCAGCCAGCTCGACAGGCGCACCTATAATTCACCCCTCCACTTT. The whole variable domain, remainder taken from reference TRBV14 and TRBJ1-6, is EAGVTQFPSHSVIEKGQTVTLRCDPISGHDNLYWYRRVMGKEIKFLLHFVKESKQDESGMPNNRFLAERTGGTYSTLKVQPAELEDSGVYFCASSQLDRRTYNSPLHFGNGTRLTVT.

V usage is TRBV27 and J usage is TRBJ2-1, with D perhaps matching TRBD1 (5 bases). The V end lost 5 bases, the J end lost 0 bases, and 8 bases lay between the germline ends. Looked up from germline, CDR1 is MNHEY and CDR2 is SMNVEV (reference sequence). This CDR3 comprises 14 residues. The CDR3 DNA sequence: TGTGCCAGCAGTGTAGGGGTCTCCTACAATGAGCAGTTCTTC. Translating gives CASSVGVSYNEQFF.

The rearrangement uses TRBV4-2 and TRBJ2-7; 14 bases match TRBD2. From germline, CDR1 is LGHNA and CDR2 YNFKEQ. This CDR3 contains 17 residues. V lost 3 bases, J lost 3 bases, and 7 bases stayed unmatched. CDR3 loop: CASSHGLAGGPLYEQYF. CDR3 bases: TGTGCCAGCAGCCATGGACTAGCGGGGGGTCCCCTCTACGAGCAGTACTTC.

This sequence joins TRBV23-1 and TRBJ1-6, with 9 bases aligning to TRBD1. TRBV23-1 is an ORF, and what it does is uncertain. V lost 6 bases to trimming and J lost 12 bases; unmatched junction nucleotides: 12. The CDR3 totals 15 residues. CDR3 sequence: CASRRRDRAVEPLHF. CDR3 in DNA: TGCGCCAGCAGGCGCCGGGACAGGGCCGTCGAACCCCTCCACTTT.

The chain couples TRBV7-3 to TRBJ2-3; the D gene is possibly TRBD2 (7 bases). Trimming pared 5 bases from V and 4 bases from J, leaving 16 bases between. The CDR3 loop spans 15 amino acids. Germline lookup yields CDR1 SGHTA and CDR2 FQGTGA. This CDR3 is CASSPRGGVPDTQYF. The DNA of the CDR3 is TGTGCCAGCAGCCCACGAGGGGGGGTGCCAGATACGCAGTATTTT.

J is TRBJ1-6 and V is TRBV19; weak D call: TRBD1 (5 bases). The CDR3 totals 15 residues. Germline values: CDR1 LNHDA, CDR2 SQIVND (reference sequence). V lost 1 base and J 6 bases, leaving 10 bases between the germline ends. CDR3 nucleotides: TGTGCCAGTAGTATAGCGGGGGTTATTAATTCACCCCTCCACTTT. It specifies CASSIAGVINSPLHF.

V and J are TRBV29-1 and TRBJ1-4; 7 bases map to TRBD1. Germline V gives CDR1 SQVTM, CDR2 ANQGSEA. The CDR3 runs 14 residues. The trim removed 4 bases at V and 7 bases at J, leaving 9 bases unmatched. Here the CDR3 reads CSVAPDRRAEKLFF. CDR3 sequence (DNA): TGCAGCGTTGCTCCGGACAGGCGTGCTGAAAAACTGTTTTTT.